Listed below are T cell receptor beta chains from one sample, sequenced in a study of blood T cells in healthy people across ages. TCRdb used MiXCR to reprocess the 5' RACE reads, holding one entry per CDR3 protein. The sample records 630,000 or so distinct CDR3 sequences, around 31% being singletons. The sample taken for sequencing was blood. The receptors originated from a woman of 80 years or more in good health. Each CDR3 is given with its conserved first and last residue. D genes are given only for firm matches. Size is omitted from some rows. Given values are once, few, many or a class for expanded clones.

v_call: TRBV20-1
d_call: TRBD2
clone_size: many
j_call: TRBJ2-1
cdr3_nt: TGCAGTGCTAGAGATTACGGGACTAGCGGGGAGAATGAGCAGTTCTTC
cdr3_aa: CSARDYGTSGENEQFF

v_call: TRBV7-9
d_call: .
clone_size: many
j_call: TRBJ2-1
cdr3_nt: TGTGCCAGCAAGGGAGCAGGGGACAATGAGCAGTTCTTC
cdr3_aa: CASKGAGDNEQFF

v_call: TRBV20-1
d_call: TRBD2
clone_size: many
j_call: TRBJ2-5
cdr3_nt: TGCAGTGCTTTTCTAGCGGGTCGCCAAGAGACCCAGTACTTC
cdr3_aa: CSAFLAGRQETQYF

v_call: TRBV12-3/TRBV12-4
d_call: TRBD1
clone_size: many
j_call: TRBJ1-1
cdr3_nt: TGTGCCAGCAACATCGACAGGGGCTACACTGAAGCTTTCTTT
cdr3_aa: CASNIDRGYTEAFF

v_call: TRBV11-2
d_call: TRBD2
clone_size: many
j_call: TRBJ2-1
cdr3_nt: TGTGCCAGCAGCTTAGACCCCCCGGGACTAGCGGGGGGGAATGAGCAGTTCTTC
cdr3_aa: CASSLDPPGLAGGNEQFF

v_call: TRBV20-1
d_call: TRBD1
clone_size: .
j_call: TRBJ2-3
cdr3_nt: TGCAGTGCCACAACGACAGGGTACACAGATACGCAGTATTTT
cdr3_aa: CSATTTGYTDTQYF

v_call: TRBV12-5
d_call: .
clone_size: many
j_call: TRBJ2-1
cdr3_nt: TGTGCTAGTGGTTTGGTACCAGTCAATGAGCAGTTCTTC
cdr3_aa: CASGLVPVNEQFF

v_call: TRBV3-1
d_call: .
clone_size: few
j_call: TRBJ1-2
cdr3_nt: TGTGCCAGCAGCGAGGGTGGGCACTATGGCTACACCTTC
cdr3_aa: CASSEGGHYGYTF

v_call: TRBV7-9
d_call: .
clone_size: few
j_call: TRBJ1-2
cdr3_nt: TGTGCCAGCAGCTCAGAAAGGGATGGCTACACCTTC
cdr3_aa: CASSSERDGYTF

v_call: TRBV7-3
d_call: .
clone_size: many
j_call: TRBJ2-5
cdr3_nt: TGTGCCAGCAGCAATTACCCCTCAGAGACCCAGTACTTC
cdr3_aa: CASSNYPSETQYF

v_call: TRBV5-1
d_call: .
clone_size: many
j_call: TRBJ1-5
cdr3_nt: TGCGCCAGCAGCGTAGGGCCCCGGGCGCCCCAGCATTTT
cdr3_aa: CASSVGPRAPQHF

v_call: TRBV28
d_call: TRBD1
clone_size: few
j_call: TRBJ2-2
cdr3_nt: TGTGCCAGCAGGGTTCCGGGACAGGGGAACACCGGGGAGCTGTTTTTT
cdr3_aa: CASRVPGQGNTGELFF

v_call: TRBV6-2/TRBV6-3
d_call: TRBD2
clone_size: .
j_call: TRBJ2-3
cdr3_nt: TGTGCCAGCAGCTCCCCCGGGACTAGCACCGGTACGCAGTATTTT
cdr3_aa: CASSSPGTSTGTQYF

v_call: TRBV30
d_call: .
clone_size: many
j_call: TRBJ2-5
cdr3_nt: TGTGCCTGGAGTGGGGGCAGGGCAGAGACCCAGTACTTC
cdr3_aa: CAWSGGRAETQYF

v_call: TRBV14
d_call: .
clone_size: few
j_call: TRBJ2-5
cdr3_nt: TGTGCCAGCAGCCTCCTTCAGGGGGGAATTGAGACCCAGTACTTC
cdr3_aa: CASSLLQGGIETQYF

v_call: TRBV28
d_call: .
clone_size: many
j_call: TRBJ2-3
cdr3_nt: TGTGCCATCCCGGGCCTCGGGGATACGCAGTATTTT
cdr3_aa: CAIPGLGDTQYF

v_call: TRBV6-5
d_call: TRBD2
clone_size: many
j_call: TRBJ2-5
cdr3_nt: TGTGCCAGCAGGTCCCCAGCGGGGGGGGGCCAGCAGACCCAGTACTTC
cdr3_aa: CASRSPAGGGQQTQYF

v_call: TRBV4-1
d_call: .
clone_size: few
j_call: TRBJ1-5
cdr3_nt: TGCGCCAGCAGCCAAGCACAAGGGACCCCTCAGCCCCAGCATTTT
cdr3_aa: CASSQAQGTPQPQHF

v_call: TRBV6-5
d_call: .
clone_size: many
j_call: TRBJ2-1
cdr3_nt: TGTGCCAGCAGTTACTGGGGGGAGTCCCGGGGCGATGAGCAGTTCTTC
cdr3_aa: CASSYWGESRGDEQFF

v_call: TRBV9
d_call: .
clone_size: many
j_call: TRBJ2-1
cdr3_nt: TGTGCCAGCAGCTTATTTGTGGGGCAGTCCTACAATGAGCAGTTCTTC
cdr3_aa: CASSLFVGQSYNEQFF

v_call: TRBV5-6
d_call: .
clone_size: many
j_call: TRBJ2-4
cdr3_nt: TGTGCCAGCAGCTCTACGGACCAAAACATTCAGTACTTC
cdr3_aa: CASSSTDQNIQYF

v_call: TRBV5-1
d_call: .
clone_size: .
j_call: TRBJ2-5
cdr3_nt: TGCGCCAGCCATAGCCGTCCAGAGACCCAGTACTTC
cdr3_aa: CASHSRPETQYF

v_call: TRBV15
d_call: .
clone_size: .
j_call: TRBJ2-7
cdr3_nt: TGTGCCGCCAGCCGAACAGGTGGCCCCTACGAGCAGTACTTC
cdr3_aa: CAASRTGGPYEQYF

v_call: TRBV6-2/TRBV6-3
d_call: .
clone_size: .
j_call: TRBJ2-1
cdr3_nt: TGTGCCGGCAGGCGGAACTTCTACAATGAGCAGTTCTTC
cdr3_aa: CAGRRNFYNEQFF

v_call: TRBV12-3/TRBV12-4
d_call: TRBD1
clone_size: .
j_call: TRBJ2-5
cdr3_nt: TGTGCCAGCAGAGCAACAGGGGCAATATCCCACAATGAGCAGTACTTC
cdr3_aa: CASRATGAISHNEQYF

v_call: TRBV7-2
d_call: .
clone_size: many
j_call: TRBJ1-6
cdr3_nt: TGTGCCAGCAGCTTATCATACAATTCACCCCTCCACTTT
cdr3_aa: CASSLSYNSPLHF

v_call: TRBV7-2
d_call: .
clone_size: many
j_call: TRBJ2-5
cdr3_nt: TGTGCCAGCAGCTTAAGGCGGGGAGAGACCCAGTACTTC
cdr3_aa: CASSLRRGETQYF

v_call: TRBV5-1
d_call: TRBD1
clone_size: .
j_call: TRBJ2-7
cdr3_nt: TGCGCCAGCAGCGACAGGGTGCCAAACTACGAGCAGTACTTC
cdr3_aa: CASSDRVPNYEQYF

v_call: TRBV7-2
d_call: .
clone_size: many
j_call: TRBJ2-1
cdr3_nt: TGTGCCAGCAGCTTAGATGGTCGGCATGAGCAGTTCTTC
cdr3_aa: CASSLDGRHEQFF

v_call: TRBV7-2
d_call: TRBD1
clone_size: many
j_call: TRBJ1-2
cdr3_nt: TGTGCCAGCAGCTTAGTAGCCGACAGGGGCGCCTATGGCTACACCTTC
cdr3_aa: CASSLVADRGAYGYTF

v_call: TRBV7-9
d_call: .
clone_size: many
j_call: TRBJ2-1
cdr3_nt: TGTGCCAGCAGCTTAGGACAGAACTACAATGAGCAGTTCTTC
cdr3_aa: CASSLGQNYNEQFF

v_call: TRBV29-1
d_call: .
clone_size: .
j_call: TRBJ1-5
cdr3_nt: TGCAGCGTTGTTGAGGGGGTCGCCAATCAGCCCCAGCATTTT
cdr3_aa: CSVVEGVANQPQHF

v_call: TRBV18
d_call: .
clone_size: many
j_call: TRBJ2-5
cdr3_nt: TGTGCCAGCTCACCAAATCGAGAGACCCAGTACTTC
cdr3_aa: CASSPNRETQYF

v_call: TRBV20-1
d_call: .
clone_size: once
j_call: TRBJ1-5
cdr3_nt: TGCAGTGCTTTGCTGGGAGACTCCCCGTCCCAGCATTTT
cdr3_aa: CSALLGDSPSQHF

v_call: TRBV5-6
d_call: .
clone_size: .
j_call: TRBJ2-3
cdr3_nt: TGTGCCTGCAGCTTGGTGCACAGGGGCACAGATACGCAGTATTTT
cdr3_aa: CACSLVHRGTDTQYF

v_call: TRBV5-1
d_call: .
clone_size: many
j_call: TRBJ1-4
cdr3_nt: .
cdr3_aa: CASSLFGPGGGEKLFF

v_call: TRBV14
d_call: .
clone_size: few
j_call: TRBJ2-3
cdr3_nt: TGTGCCAGCAGCCAAAGGACCGTAGGGGCAGATACGCAGTATTTT
cdr3_aa: CASSQRTVGADTQYF

v_call: TRBV6-2/TRBV6-3
d_call: .
clone_size: .
j_call: TRBJ1-1
cdr3_nt: TGTGCCAGCCAATTGGGGGACACTGAAGCTTTCTTT
cdr3_aa: CASQLGDTEAFF

v_call: TRBV5-1
d_call: TRBD2
clone_size: .
j_call: TRBJ2-1
cdr3_nt: TGCGCCAGCAGCCTGACTAGCGGGGGGGCCTTAGGGTACAATGAGCAGTTCTTC
cdr3_aa: CASSLTSGGALGYNEQFF

v_call: TRBV7-2
d_call: .
clone_size: many
j_call: TRBJ2-3
cdr3_nt: TGTGCCAGCAGCCCCGCCCGGTTCGGGACGCAGTATTTT
cdr3_aa: CASSPARFGTQYF

v_call: TRBV20-1
d_call: .
clone_size: many
j_call: TRBJ2-3
cdr3_nt: TGCAGTGCTGAACACCTGGGAGATACGCAGTATTTT
cdr3_aa: CSAEHLGDTQYF

v_call: TRBV20-1
d_call: .
clone_size: .
j_call: TRBJ2-7
cdr3_nt: TGCAGTGCTTCGGACAGATTCTACGAGCAGTACTTC
cdr3_aa: CSASDRFYEQYF

v_call: TRBV3-1
d_call: .
clone_size: .
j_call: TRBJ1-2
cdr3_nt: TGTGCCAGCAGCCAAGATTTAGGACCGGAAAATGGCTACACCTTC
cdr3_aa: CASSQDLGPENGYTF

v_call: TRBV5-1
d_call: TRBD2
clone_size: many
j_call: TRBJ2-1
cdr3_nt: TGCGCCAGCAGCTTTAGCCCTAGCGGGGGGGCCAGGAATGAGCAGTTCTTC
cdr3_aa: CASSFSPSGGARNEQFF

v_call: TRBV5-1
d_call: .
clone_size: few
j_call: TRBJ1-6
cdr3_nt: TGCGCCAGCAGCTCGACAAGTCAGAGATATAATTCACCCCTCCACTTT
cdr3_aa: CASSSTSQRYNSPLHF

v_call: TRBV28
d_call: TRBD1
clone_size: many
j_call: TRBJ2-3
cdr3_nt: TGTGCCAGCAGTTCGACCGGGACAGCGGCGCAGTATTTT
cdr3_aa: CASSSTGTAAQYF

v_call: TRBV3-1
d_call: .
clone_size: many
j_call: TRBJ2-5
cdr3_nt: TGTGCCAGCAGCCAAGATAGGAAGGGGACCCAGTACTTC
cdr3_aa: CASSQDRKGTQYF

v_call: TRBV2
d_call: TRBD1
clone_size: .
j_call: TRBJ1-5
cdr3_nt: TGTGCCAGCAGTGGGGGACAGCAAATCTTGCCCCAGCATTTT
cdr3_aa: CASSGGQQILPQHF

v_call: TRBV11-2
d_call: TRBD1
clone_size: many
j_call: TRBJ2-5
cdr3_nt: TGTGCCAGCAGTTCCCGGACAGGGGAGGTAGAGGAGACCCAGTACTTC
cdr3_aa: CASSSRTGEVEETQYF

v_call: TRBV29-1
d_call: TRBD1
clone_size: once
j_call: TRBJ1-1
cdr3_nt: TGCAGCGGGGGCAGGGGGGCCAACACTGAAGCTTTCTTT
cdr3_aa: CSGGRGANTEAFF

v_call: TRBV5-1
d_call: .
clone_size: many
j_call: TRBJ2-5
cdr3_nt: TGCGCCAGCAGCTTGGGACTAGGGTTGGAGACCCAGTACTTC
cdr3_aa: CASSLGLGLETQYF

v_call: TRBV6-2/TRBV6-3
d_call: TRBD1
clone_size: .
j_call: TRBJ2-3
cdr3_nt: TGTGCCAGCAGTCGGACAGGGGATGGTGCGCAGTATTTT
cdr3_aa: CASSRTGDGAQYF

v_call: TRBV20-1
d_call: TRBD2
clone_size: .
j_call: TRBJ2-2
cdr3_nt: TGCAGTGCTAGAGAACTCTTAGCGGGGGGGCTATCGGGGGAGCTGTTTTTT
cdr3_aa: CSARELLAGGLSGELFF

v_call: TRBV6-1
d_call: .
clone_size: many
j_call: TRBJ2-4
cdr3_nt: TGTGCCAGCAGTGAAGCCCGTACGTCCAAAAACATTCAGTACTTC
cdr3_aa: CASSEARTSKNIQYF